This entry lists 10 T cell receptor beta chains sequenced from one sample in a study of T cells after yellow fever vaccination. TCRdb itself ran the 5' RACE reads through MiXCR, one entry per CDR3 protein. The table records about 73,000 distinct CDR3 sequences, around 7.3% of them present only once. The source material was CD8+ T cells sorted from PBMCs, sampled on the day of the yellow fever booster vaccination. The origin of the receptors is a man aged 25-40 years who received the YFV17D yellow fever vaccine.

In its sample, this clonotype was seen many times. J is TRBJ1-1 and V is TRBV7-9, with D possibly TRBD1 on 5 matching bases. Germline V gene sequence: CDR1 SEHNR, CDR2 FQNEAQ (reference sequence). The CDR3 extends over 14 amino acids. V shed 5 bases and J shed 5 bases, with 15 bases lying between them. CDR3 residues: CASSPSVGGTEAFF. In nucleotides, the CDR3 is TGTGCCAGCAGCCCCTCGGTGGGGGGGACTGAAGCTTTCTTT.

This clonotype was detected many times. V and J are TRBV2 and TRBJ2-1, with TRBD2 matching over 9 bases. The CDR3 consists of 15 residues. The V gene end was trimmed by 8 bases and the J gene end by 9 bases; junction bases not matched to a gene: 14. CDR1 and CDR2 from the germline V gene are SNHLY and FYNNEI. CDR3 sequence reads: CASGVGRGRDPEQFF. The CDR3 DNA sequence: TGTGCCAGCGGAGTCGGACGCGGGAGGGATCCTGAGCAGTTCTTC.

About this clonotype itself: The junction departs from the called germline gene at one end, perhaps through a read error. This chain uses TRBV27 with TRBJ1-5; D call uncertain. The CDR3 has 14 residues. CDR1 and CDR2 (germline): MNHEY, SMNVEV (reference sequence). In nucleotides, the CDR3 is TGCACCAGCAGTTTGATCTCCCGGGATCAGCCCCAGCATTTT. Translation: CTSSLISRDQPQHF.

The table lists this clonotype with a few counts. The chain uses TRBV5-6 and TRBJ2-1; D is unclear. Germline loops: CDR1 SGHDT, CDR2 YYEEEE. The CDR3 is 12 residues long. The ends were cut back, 2 bases at V and 0 bases at J, with 0 bases in the middle. The CDR3 sequence is CASSFSYNEQFF. DNA of the CDR3: TGTGCCAGCAGCTTCTCCTACAATGAGCAGTTCTTC.

CDR3 in amino acids: CASIVEVQRRSTDTQYF. Here the CDR3 DNA reads TGCGCCAGCATAGTGGAGGTTCAGCGGAGGAGCACAGATACGCAGTATTTT. This chain connects TRBV5-1 to TRBJ2-3; D perhaps matches TRBD2 (5 bases). V was cut by 6 bases and J by 0 bases, with 20 bases left in between. This CDR3 region has 17 residues. Germline V CDR1 and CDR2: SGHRS, YFSETQ. Variable domain in full (rest from reference TRBV5-1 and TRBJ2-3): KAGVTQTPRYLIKTRGQQVTLSCSPISGHRSVSWYQQTPGQGLQFLFEYFSETQRNKGNFPGRFSGRQFSNSRSEMNVSTLELGDSALYLCASIVEVQRRSTDTQYFGPGTRLTVL.

This clonotype was counted at least ten times. The rearrangement links TRBV4-3 to TRBJ2-7; 10 positions agree with TRBD1. CDR3 length: 16 residues. The junction had 8 bases not matched to a gene; V was cut back by 3 bases and J by 3 bases. Germline V gene lookup returns CDR1 LGHNA and CDR2 YSLEER. The CDR3 is CASSQGGTGDFYEQYF. As DNA, the CDR3 is TGCGCCAGCAGCCAGGGCGGGACAGGGGATTTCTACGAGCAGTACTTC.

This clonotype turned up a few times. The chain employs TRBV9 and TRBJ2-1, with TRBD2 identical over 8 bases. Germline-derived CDR1 and CDR2 are SGDLS and YYNGEE. V was clipped by 7 bases and J by 2 bases; unmatched bases: 5. This CDR3 has 14 residues. The CDR3 here is CASSAGETYNEQFF. The CDR3 DNA sequence: TGTGCCAGCTCAGCGGGAGAGACCTACAATGAGCAGTTCTTC.

The chain employs TRBV20-1 and TRBJ2-1; no clear D. The CDR3 spans 15 residues. V was shortened by 5 bases and J by 0 bases, with 14 bases between the two germline ends. CDR1 and CDR2 (germline): DFQATT, SNEGSKA (reference sequence). The CDR3 is CSAPHSKSSYNEQFF. In DNA form, the CDR3 reads TGCAGTGCTCCCCATTCGAAGAGCTCCTACAATGAGCAGTTCTTC.

This clonotype showed up just a few times. The V and J genes are TRBV20-1 and TRBJ1-3; possible D gene TRBD1, 6 bases. CDR3 length: 13 residues. V was clipped by 7 bases and J by 4 bases, with 14 bases between them. Germline V gene sequence: CDR1 DFQATT, CDR2 SNEGSKA (reference sequence). The CDR3 nucleotides read TGCAGTGTCCCCGACAGGAGAGGAAACACCATATATTTT. Amino acid sequence: CSVPDRRGNTIYF.

V gene TRBV20-1 combines with J gene TRBJ2-3, with TRBD2 identical over 8 bases. The germline CDR1 and CDR2 sequences are DFQATT and SNEGSKA (reference sequence). The CDR3 contains 16 residues. V was clipped by 2 bases and J by 2 bases; unmatched bases: 9. The chain's CDR3 is CSARKDQRGYTDTQYF. CDR3 DNA: TGCAGTGCTAGAAAGGACCAGCGGGGGTACACAGATACGCAGTATTTT.